The 22 T cell receptor beta chains below come from one sample, sequenced in a study of beta chain features in type 1 diabetes (dated by TCRdb to the late 2010s). The library was made by the immunoSEQ multiplex PCR assay. The entire isolated RNA was reverse transcribed using the High Capacity cDNA Reverse Transcription Kit, and thus expressed TCRB transcripts were sequenced. TCRdb provides this immuneACCESS table in a form limited to in-frame rearrangements. Some clones are lacking; in checked studies, under half of them reflect an unresolved V gene, and why the rest are absent is not known. Recorded for this sample are 200,000 to 250,000 clones; 11% of them occurred a single time. Roughly 1.4% of the sample is in the top ten clones. Sequencing was performed on central memory CD4+ T cells from blood. The receptors stem from a man aged 18 to 30 in good health.

This clone came up once. The chain uses TRBV7-9 and TRBJ2-7; D unresolved. The CDR3 has 11 amino acids. CDR1 and CDR2 (germline): SEHNR, FQNEAQ (reference sequence). V dropped 5 bases and J dropped 2 bases, with 4 bases sitting between them. CDR3 residues: CASSPAYEQYF. Here the CDR3 DNA reads TGTGCCAGCAGCCCCGCCTACGAGCAGTACTTC.

V and J are TRBV7-2 and TRBJ1-5; D gene unclear. V lost 3 bases to trimming and J lost 7 bases, with 13 bases between them. The CDR3 runs 14 residues. The germline CDR1 and CDR2 sequences are SGHTA and FQGNSA. Here the CDR3 DNA reads TGTGCCAGCAGCTTCGCCCCCGGCTGGCAGCCCCAGCATTTT. Protein: CASSFAPGWQPQHF.

The table lists this clone with a few counts. At the DNA level, this CDR3 is encoded by other sequences in the same sample as well. V and J are TRBV29-1 and TRBJ2-5; possible D gene TRBD2, 5 bases. This CDR3 contains 12 residues. Germline V gene lookup returns CDR1 SQVTM and CDR2 ANQGSEA. The V and J ends lost 6 bases and 2 bases respectively, with 10 bases between them. In DNA, the CDR3 is TGCAGCGTGGGTAGACTACAAGAGACCCAGTACTTC. Its translation: CSVGRLQETQYF. The variable domain in full, completed from reference TRBV29-1 and TRBJ2-5, reads SAVISQKPSRDICQRGTSLTIQCQVDSQVTMMFWYRQQPGQSLTLIATANQGSEATYESGFVIDKFPISRPNLTFSTLTVSNMSPEDSSIYLCSVGRLQETQYFGPGTRLLVL.

This clone showed up just a few times. The gene calls are TRBV2 and TRBJ1-1, with D perhaps matching TRBD1 (6 bases). Trimming pared 5 bases from V and 3 bases from J, leaving 16 bases between. CDR3 length: 15 residues. Germline V gene sequence: CDR1 SNHLY, CDR2 FYNNEI. The CDR3 DNA reads as TGTGCCAGCAGTCGAGATTCTGGGGGGCACACTGAAGCTTTCTTT. Translating it yields CASSRDSGGHTEAFF.

This clone was counted ten times or more. This chain connects TRBV29-1 to TRBJ2-1; D is undetermined. CDR1 is SQVTM and CDR2 is ANQGSEA in the germline V gene. The CDR3 is 12 amino acids. Trimming took off 7 bases at V and 7 bases at J, with 14 bases between the two ends. CDR3 sequence: CSAQGLSNEQFF. CDR3 in DNA: TGCAGCGCTCAAGGTCTCTCGAATGAGCAGTTCTTC.

This chain links TRBV9 with TRBJ2-4; 7 bases align to TRBD2. Germline values: CDR1 SGDLS, CDR2 YYNGEE. With 4 bases clipped from V and 8 bases from J, the junction kept 9 bases outside the gene matches. This CDR3 has 14 residues. The CDR3, as DNA: TGTGCCAGCAGCCCCGACGGGGGAGGGCACATTCAGTACTTC. Protein product: CASSPDGGGHIQYF.

There are a few counts of this clone. The chain combines TRBV7-2 with TRBJ2-7; TRBD2 matches 10 bases. Unmatched junction bases numbered 8, after V lost 5 bases and J lost 10 bases. Germline CDR1 is SGHTA and CDR2 is FQGNSA. CDR3 length: 13 residues. CDR3 nucleotides: TGTGCCAGCAGCCCTGGCCTAGCGGGAGTCCAGTACTTC. Its protein is CASSPGLAGVQYF.

This clone has a count of ten or more. This CDR3 is also generated by other DNA sequences in the sample. The CDR3 region is CASSESTDTQYF. The CDR3 nucleotides read TGTGCCAGCAGTGAATCCACAGATACGCAGTATTTT. The chain joins TRBV25-1 to TRBJ2-3; no definite D call. Deletions cut 1 base from V and 2 bases from J, with 1 base between. CDR1 MGHDK and CDR2 SYGVNS come from the germline V gene. This CDR3 region has 12 residues.

In its sample, this clone was seen a few times. This chain links TRBV30 with TRBJ2-7; 7 bases are shared with TRBD2. Germline V lookup: CDR1 GTSNPN, CDR2 SVGIG (reference sequence). CDR3 length: 12 residues. The ends lost 8 bases at V and 7 bases at J; junction bases unmatched: 11. Here the CDR3 DNA reads TGTGCCGGGAATGGGAGGGGCGGTGAGCAGTACTTC. It yields the protein CAGNGRGGEQYF. The full variable domain, in which reference TRBV30 and TRBJ2-7 provide the parts outside the CDR3, is SQTIHQWPATLVQPVGSPLSLECTVEGTSNPNLYWYRQAAGRGLQLLFYSVGIGQISSEVPQNLSASRPQDRQFILSSKKLLLSDSGFYLCAGNGRGGEQYFGPGTRLTVT.

For this clone: This is likely an artifact of a read error, given a far larger clone one base away. This sequence joins TRBV29-1 and TRBJ1-1; D gene ambiguous. Trimming stripped 6 bases from V and 0 bases from J, with 8 bases between. The CDR3 sequence is 12 residues long. Germline V gene data show CDR1 as SQVTM and CDR2 as ANQGSEA. CDR3 protein: CSVGIVNTEAFF. DNA for the CDR3: TGCAGCGTAGGAATAGTGAACACTGAAGCTTTCTTT.

In this sample, this clone turned up many times. The V and J genes are TRBV5-4 and TRBJ2-1; D may be TRBD1 (5 bases). Germline values: CDR1 SGHNT, CDR2 YYREEE (reference sequence). This CDR3 is 11 amino acids long. Trimming removed 4 bases at V and 10 bases at J, with 9 bases between. The CDR3 reads CASSLRTEQFF. For the CDR3, the DNA is TGTGCCAGCAGCCTAAGGACAGAGCAGTTCTTC.

This clone came up many times. The rearrangement links TRBV27 to TRBJ2-1, with 7 bases that match TRBD2. Per germline, CDR1 MNHEY and CDR2 SMNVEV (reference sequence). The CDR3 consists of 17 residues. V dropped 5 bases and J dropped 1; count of bases not matched to a gene: 11. CDR3 in amino acids: CASSPDRAGLSYNEQFF. The CDR3 DNA reads TGTGCCAGCAGTCCCGATAGAGCGGGACTTTCCTACAATGAGCAGTTCTTC.

The chain links TRBV7-2 to TRBJ2-3; no clear D. The CDR3 has 15 amino acids. Germline assignment: CDR1 SGHTA and CDR2 FQGNSA. Trimming left V 10 bases short and J 4 bases short, with 21 bases between. CDR3 sequence: CAIRHSRMIADTQYF. DNA for the CDR3: TGTGCCATCCGGCATTCTCGTATGATCGCAGATACGCAGTATTTT.

This chain connects TRBV5-6 to TRBJ2-5; D call uncertain. The length of the CDR3 is 14 residues. In germline, CDR1 is SGHDT, CDR2 YYEEEE. Trimming cost V 1 base and J 4 bases, with 11 bases left between them. CDR3 nucleotides: TGTGCCAGCAGCTTGAAGGGTGAAGGAGAGACCCAGTACTTC. Translation: CASSLKGEGETQYF. Based on the CDR3 plus reference TRBV5-6 and TRBJ2-5, the full variable domain is DAGVTQSPTHLIKTRGQQVTLRCSPKSGHDTVSWYQQALGQGPQFIFQYYEEEERQRGNFPDRFSGHQFPNYSSELNVNALLLGDSALYLCASSLKGEGETQYFGPGTRLLVL.

This clone has a handful of counts. The chain is built from TRBV28 and TRBJ2-7; either TRBD1 or TRBD2 may supply D (5 bases each). The V end was cut by 1 base, the J end by 0 bases, with 13 bases between. The CDR3 sequence is 16 residues long. CDR1 and CDR2 (germline): MDHEN, SYDVKM. The CDR3 DNA reads as TGTGCCAGCAGTTTATCAGGGCGGGCCAGCTCCTACGAGCAGTACTTC. Its translation is CASSLSGRASSYEQYF.

This clone was seen ten or more times. CDR3 sequence reads: CASSERWARWNEQFF. Here the CDR3 DNA reads TGTGCCAGCAGTGAAAGGTGGGCTAGGTGGAATGAGCAGTTCTTC. The chain is built from TRBV2 and TRBJ2-1; D unclear. The length of the CDR3 is 15 residues. Germline assignment: CDR1 SNHLY and CDR2 FYNNEI. V was pared by 2 bases and J by 7 bases, with 15 bases between.

V usage is TRBV6-1 and J usage is TRBJ2-3; 7 positions agree with TRBD2. Germline trimming cut 8 bases from V and 4 bases from J; bases unmatched to any gene: 12. Germline V CDR1 and CDR2: MNHNS, SASEGT. The CDR3 consists of 15 residues. Here the CDR3 DNA reads TGTGCCAGCTCGGCAGGGACTACGTCCCCAGATACGCAGTATTTT. Translation: CASSAGTTSPDTQYF.

The J gene is TRBJ2-1, the V gene TRBV29-1; D may match TRBD1 or TRBD2 (6 bases each). The CDR3 length is 17 residues. Germline V gives CDR1 SQVTM, CDR2 ANQGSEA. The V and J ends lost 6 bases and 2 bases respectively, with 23 bases between them. CDR3 sequence: CSVVEGGGFRAYNEQFF. CDR3 DNA sequence: TGCAGCGTCGTTGAGGGGGGCGGGTTCAGGGCCTACAATGAGCAGTTCTTC.

For this clone: A single base separates this from a much larger clone, so it may be a read error. The chain joins TRBV29-1 to TRBJ2-7, with D perhaps assigned TRBD1 or TRBD2 (6 bases each). The CDR3 extends over 15 amino acids. The germline CDR1 and CDR2 sequences are SQVTM and ANQGSEA. V dropped 4 bases and J dropped 5 bases, with 21 bases sitting between them. The CDR3 bases are TGCAGCGTTGGTACTGGGTTTCTGGGGGGCCACGAGCAGTACTTC. Residues: CSVGTGFLGGHEQYF.

This clone came up a few times. This chain uses TRBV14 with TRBJ2-1, with 10 bases lining up with TRBD2. The germline V gene has CDR1 SGHDN and CDR2 FVKESK. V lost 4 bases and J lost 7; bases outside the gene matches: 7. The CDR3 has 15 residues. CDR3 in amino acids: CASSPTSGKRNEQFF. The CDR3 DNA is TGTGCCAGCAGCCCCACTAGCGGGAAGAGAAATGAGCAGTTCTTC. The variable domain in full, with the rest retrieved from reference TRBV14 and TRBJ2-1, is EAGVTQFPSHSVIEKGQTVTLRCDPISGHDNLYWYRRVMGKEIKFLLHFVKESKQDESGMPNNRFLAERTGGTYSTLKVQPAELEDSGVYFCASSPTSGKRNEQFFGPGTRLTVL.

The gene calls are TRBV30 and TRBJ1-2, with D uncertain. The CDR3 is 11 residues long. Germline lookup yields CDR1 GTSNPN and CDR2 SVGIG (reference sequence). V lost 3 bases, J lost 6 bases, and 8 bases lay in between. CDR3 loop: CAWRPADGYTF. Here the CDR3 DNA reads TGTGCCTGGAGGCCAGCGGATGGCTACACCTTC.

The rearrangement links TRBV27 to TRBJ2-6; D unclear. This CDR3 region has 13 residues. The ends were cut back, 0 bases at V and 6 bases at J, with 3 bases in the middle. Germline V CDR1 and CDR2: MNHEY, SMNVEV (reference sequence). CDR3: CASSLSLANVLTF. CDR3 in DNA: TGTGCCAGCAGTTTATCGCTGGCCAACGTCCTGACTTTC.